This TCR beta chain derives from a study of blood T cell repertoires in COVID-19. Study summary: Sources were T cells, B-cell-depleted T cells, or PBMCs; the material itself was cDNA or gDNA.

Trimming left V 4 bases short and J 2 bases short, with 10 bases between. CDR3 size: 14 residues. Germline V gene lookup returns CDR1 MNHEY and CDR2 SVGAGI. Clones were sequenced by immunoSEQ multiplex PCR, and TCRdb holds only the in-frame ones, with some missing. The data contain some 200,000 clones, 75% to 90% of them singletons. This chain links TRBV6-5 with TRBJ2-3; no firm D call. Material: PBMCs or T cells enriched from blood (not recorded which). The TCR sequence derives from a woman aged 18-35 years in a cohort exposed to, infected with or recovered from COVID-19 (not recorded which). Here the CDR3 DNA reads TGTGCCAGCAGTTCCAGTCCTTCCACAGATACGCAGTATTTT. Amino acids: CASSSSPSTDTQYF.